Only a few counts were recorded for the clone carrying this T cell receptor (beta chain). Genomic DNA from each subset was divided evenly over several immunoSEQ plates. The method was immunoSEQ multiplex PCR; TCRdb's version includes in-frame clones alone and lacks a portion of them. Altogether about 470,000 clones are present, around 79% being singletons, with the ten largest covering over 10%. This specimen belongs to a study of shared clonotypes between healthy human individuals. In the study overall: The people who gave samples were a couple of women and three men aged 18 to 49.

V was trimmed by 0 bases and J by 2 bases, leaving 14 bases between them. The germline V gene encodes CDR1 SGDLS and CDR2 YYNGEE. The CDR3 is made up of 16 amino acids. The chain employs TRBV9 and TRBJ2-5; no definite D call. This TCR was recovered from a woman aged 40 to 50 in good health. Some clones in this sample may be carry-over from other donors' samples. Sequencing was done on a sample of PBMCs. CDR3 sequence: CASSVAAAADQETQYF. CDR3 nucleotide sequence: TGTGCCAGCAGCGTAGCGGCGGCGGCAGATCAAGAGACCCAGTACTTC.